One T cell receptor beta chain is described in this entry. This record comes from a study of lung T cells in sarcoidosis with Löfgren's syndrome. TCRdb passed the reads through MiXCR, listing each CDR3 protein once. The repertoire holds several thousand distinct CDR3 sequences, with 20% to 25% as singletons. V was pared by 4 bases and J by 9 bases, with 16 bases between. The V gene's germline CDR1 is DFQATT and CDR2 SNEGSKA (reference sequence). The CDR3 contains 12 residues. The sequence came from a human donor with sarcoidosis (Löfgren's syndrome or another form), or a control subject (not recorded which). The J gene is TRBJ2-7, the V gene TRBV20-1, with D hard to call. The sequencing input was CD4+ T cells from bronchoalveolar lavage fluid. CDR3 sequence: CSANNDLIGQYF. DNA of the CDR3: TGCAGTGCTAACAACGATCTAATCGGGCAGTACTTC.